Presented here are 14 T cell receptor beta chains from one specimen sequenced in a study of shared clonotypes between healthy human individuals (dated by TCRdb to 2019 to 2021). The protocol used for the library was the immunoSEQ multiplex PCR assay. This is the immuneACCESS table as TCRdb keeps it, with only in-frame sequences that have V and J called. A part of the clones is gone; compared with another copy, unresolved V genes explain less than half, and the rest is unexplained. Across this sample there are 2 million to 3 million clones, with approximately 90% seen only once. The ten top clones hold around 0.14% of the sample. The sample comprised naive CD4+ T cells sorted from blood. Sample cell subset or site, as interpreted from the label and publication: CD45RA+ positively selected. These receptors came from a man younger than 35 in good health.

For the CDR3, the DNA is TGTGCCAGCGGAGGGACAGGGGACACCGGGGAGCTGTTTTTT. Protein sequence: CASGGTGDTGELFF. The chain links TRBV2 to TRBJ2-2, with 10 bases fitting TRBD1. CDR3 length equals 14 residues. The V segment lost 8 bases and the J segment 3 bases; nucleotides outside the gene matches: 3. In germline, CDR1 is SNHLY, CDR2 FYNNEI.

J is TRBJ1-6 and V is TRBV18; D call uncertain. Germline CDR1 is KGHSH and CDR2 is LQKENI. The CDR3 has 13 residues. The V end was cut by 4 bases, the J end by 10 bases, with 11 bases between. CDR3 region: CASSQDQQSPLHF. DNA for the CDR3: TGTGCCAGCTCACAGGACCAACAGTCACCCCTCCACTTT.

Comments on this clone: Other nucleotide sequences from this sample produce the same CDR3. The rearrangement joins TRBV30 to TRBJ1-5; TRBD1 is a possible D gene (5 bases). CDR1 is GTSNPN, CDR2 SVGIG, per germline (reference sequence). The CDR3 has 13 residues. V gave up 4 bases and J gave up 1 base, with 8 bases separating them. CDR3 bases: TGTGCCTGGAACGGGGACAGCAATCAGCCCCAGCATTTT. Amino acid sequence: CAWNGDSNQPQHF.

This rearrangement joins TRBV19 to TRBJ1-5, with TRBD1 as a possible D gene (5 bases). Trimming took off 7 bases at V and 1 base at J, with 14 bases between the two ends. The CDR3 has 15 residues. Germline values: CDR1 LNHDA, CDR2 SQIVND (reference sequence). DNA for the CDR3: TGTGCCAGTATGAACGCAGGGCCGAGCAATCAGCCCCAGCATTTT. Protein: CASMNAGPSNQPQHF.

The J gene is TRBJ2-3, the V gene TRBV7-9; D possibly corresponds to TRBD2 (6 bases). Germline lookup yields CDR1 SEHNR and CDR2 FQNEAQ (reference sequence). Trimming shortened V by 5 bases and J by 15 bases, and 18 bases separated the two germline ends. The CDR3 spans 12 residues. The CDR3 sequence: CASSGGTKHNYF. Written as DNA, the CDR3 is TGTGCCAGCAGCGGGGGGACGAAGCACAACTATTTT.

The CDR3: CASSAAFSSSAQYF. The DNA for the CDR3 is TGTGCCAGCAGCGCGGCATTCTCTAGCTCGGCGCAGTATTTT. The genes are TRBV9 and TRBJ2-3; a possible D gene is TRBD2 (5 bases). The V end lost 3 bases, the J end lost 10 bases, and 18 bases lay between the germline ends. CDR3 size: 14 residues. The germline V gene has CDR1 SGDLS and CDR2 YYNGEE.

The CDR3 loop is CSVEDYGGGRETQYF. DNA of the CDR3: TGCAGCGTTGAAGACTACGGGGGGGGGCGAGAGACCCAGTACTTC. The rearrangement uses TRBV29-1 and TRBJ2-5; 8 bases fit TRBD2. V lost 0 bases to trimming and J lost 4 bases; unmatched junction nucleotides: 7. Looked up from germline, CDR1 is SQVTM and CDR2 is ANQGSEA. This CDR3 is built from 15 residues.

The CDR3 region has the DNA TGCGCCAGCAGCTTGGAGGCGGACTCCTATTCTGTCGGGGGCTACACCTTC. Protein product: CASSLEADSYSVGGYTF. The chain is built from TRBV5-1 and TRBJ1-2, with D unclear. Trimming cost V 0 bases and J 8 bases, with 23 bases left between them. Germline V gives CDR1 SGHRS, CDR2 YFSETQ. The CDR3 contains 17 residues.

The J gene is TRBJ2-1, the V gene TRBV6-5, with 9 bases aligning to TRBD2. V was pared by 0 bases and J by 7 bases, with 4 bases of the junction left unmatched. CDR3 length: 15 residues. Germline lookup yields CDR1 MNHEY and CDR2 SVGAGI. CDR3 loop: CASSYSGTSLNEQFF. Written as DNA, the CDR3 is TGTGCCAGCAGTTACTCGGGGACTAGCCTTAATGAGCAGTTCTTC.

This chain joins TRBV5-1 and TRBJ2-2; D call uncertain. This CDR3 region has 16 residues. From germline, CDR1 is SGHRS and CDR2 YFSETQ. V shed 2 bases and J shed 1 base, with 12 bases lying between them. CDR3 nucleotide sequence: TGCGCCAGCAGCTTACAGAGGCCAATGAACACCGGGGAGCTGTTTTTT. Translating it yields CASSLQRPMNTGELFF. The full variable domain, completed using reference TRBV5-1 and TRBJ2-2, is KAGVTQTPRYLIKTRGQQVTLSCSPISGHRSVSWYQQTPGQGLQFLFEYFSETQRNKGNFPGRFSGRQFSNSRSEMNVSTLELGDSALYLCASSLQRPMNTGELFFGEGSRLTVL.

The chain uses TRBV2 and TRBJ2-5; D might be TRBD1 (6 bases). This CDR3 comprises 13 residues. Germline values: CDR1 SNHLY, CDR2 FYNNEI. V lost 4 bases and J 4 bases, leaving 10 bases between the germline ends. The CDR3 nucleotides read TGTGCCAGCAGTGCAGAGACAGGAGAGACCCAGTACTTC. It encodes CASSAETGETQYF.

CDR3 sequence reads: CAISEREGSTDTQYF. In DNA form, the CDR3 reads TGTGCCATCAGTGAGAGGGAGGGGAGCACAGATACGCAGTATTTT. V usage is TRBV10-3 and J usage is TRBJ2-3, with 7 bases identical to TRBD2. Germline loops: CDR1 ENHRY, CDR2 SYGVKD. J lost 0 bases, V lost 2 bases, and 2 bases had no gene match. The CDR3 has 15 amino acids.

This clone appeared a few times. The DNA for the CDR3 is TGTGCCAGCAGGCGGACAGTATCTAGCAATCAGCCCCAGCATTTT. Translating gives CASRRTVSSNQPQHF. The J gene is TRBJ1-5, the V gene TRBV2; TRBD1 is a possible D gene (6 bases). This CDR3 is built from 15 residues. The germline V and J ends were trimmed by 6 bases and 0 bases, with 12 bases remaining between them. Germline CDR1 reads SNHLY; CDR2 reads FYNNEI.

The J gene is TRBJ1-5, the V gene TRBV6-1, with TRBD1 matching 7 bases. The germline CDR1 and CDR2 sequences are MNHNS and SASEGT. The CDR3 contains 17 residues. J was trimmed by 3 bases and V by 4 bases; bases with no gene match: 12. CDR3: CASSARAGTVYNQPQHF. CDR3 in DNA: TGTGCCAGCAGTGCCAGGGCCGGGACAGTCTACAATCAGCCCCAGCATTTT.